This entry lists 3 T cell receptor beta chains sequenced from one sample in a study of blood T cells in healthy people across ages. The use of a sample-barcoded 5' primer and a J-beta primer mix characterized a second PCR of roughly 6 to 12 cycles. TCRdb passed the 5' RACE reads through MiXCR, listing each CDR3 protein once. The sample lists some 1.5 million distinct CDR3 sequences, roughly 43% occurring once. Material for sequencing was blood. The receptors originated from a woman between 18 and 29 years old in good health.

The genes are TRBV5-5 and TRBJ2-1; D call uncertain. From germline, CDR1 is SGHKS and CDR2 YYEKEE (reference sequence). V lost 7 bases and J lost 10, with 15 bases in between. CDR3 length: 12 amino acids. The CDR3 DNA reads as TGTGCCAGCGCCCCCCGGCTGAGCGAGCAGTTCTTC. It encodes CASAPRLSEQFF.

The J gene is TRBJ2-2, the V gene TRBV24-1, with D unresolved. Per germline, CDR1 KGHDR and CDR2 SFDVKD. V was shortened by 5 bases and J by 0 bases, with 12 bases between the two germline ends. CDR3 size: 16 residues. The CDR3 sequence is CATSAPGQANTGELFF. The CDR3 bases are TGTGCCACCAGTGCTCCCGGGCAAGCGAACACCGGGGAGCTGTTTTTT.

The rearrangement uses TRBV11-2 and TRBJ1-1, with D possibly matching TRBD1 (6 bases). Germline V gene data show CDR1 as SGHAT and CDR2 as FQNNGV. CDR3 size: 13 residues. Trimming cost V 7 bases and J 6 bases, with 15 bases left between them. DNA for the CDR3: TGTGCCAGCAATGAGGGACATTTCGCTGAAGCTTTCTTT. This encodes CASNEGHFAEAFF.